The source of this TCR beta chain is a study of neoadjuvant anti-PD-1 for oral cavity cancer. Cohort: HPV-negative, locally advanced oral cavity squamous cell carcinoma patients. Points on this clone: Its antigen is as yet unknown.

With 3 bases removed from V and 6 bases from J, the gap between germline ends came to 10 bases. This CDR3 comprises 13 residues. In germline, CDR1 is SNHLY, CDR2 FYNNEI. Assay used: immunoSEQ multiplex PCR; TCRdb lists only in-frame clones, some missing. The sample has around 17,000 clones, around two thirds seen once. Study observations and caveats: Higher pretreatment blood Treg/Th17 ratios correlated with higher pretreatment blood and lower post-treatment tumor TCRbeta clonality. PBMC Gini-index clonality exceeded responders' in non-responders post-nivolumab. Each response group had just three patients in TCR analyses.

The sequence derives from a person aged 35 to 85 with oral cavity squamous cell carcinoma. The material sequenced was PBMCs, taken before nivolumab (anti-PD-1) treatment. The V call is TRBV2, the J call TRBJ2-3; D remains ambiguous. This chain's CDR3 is CASSEEVTDTQYF. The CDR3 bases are TGTGCCAGCAGTGAGGAAGTGACGGATACGCAGTATTTT.